This entry concerns a single TCR beta chain. Its antigen remains unidentified. The sample comes from a study of cytomegalovirus exposure and HLA in healthy donors. In germline, CDR1 is MNHNS, CDR2 SASEGT. The CDR3 loop spans 15 amino acids. The junction had 6 bases not matched to a gene; V was cut back by 6 bases and J by 0 bases. Amplification used 60 Vbeta primers and 13 Jbeta primers. The protocol was immunoSEQ multiplex PCR, while the TCRdb copy is restricted to in-frame clones and leaves out a portion. The listing contains over 200,000 clones. Study-level findings and limits: A later analysis appeared to link common viral pathogens to several of the most significant clusters. Analyzed later, most CMV-associated TCR beta chains appeared HLA-restricted. Researchers counted approximately 160 TCR beta chains as cytomegalovirus-associated. In a later analysis, TCR beta V- and J-gene trimming was associated with a missense DCLRE1C variant.

This chain joins TRBV6-1 and TRBJ1-2, with 8 bases identical to TRBD1. The receptor was isolated from a woman aged 25 to 39 in good health and CMV-seropositive. The specimen was PBMCs. CDR3 nucleotides: TGTGCCAGCAGAAGAAGGACAGGGACTAACTATGGCTACACCTTC. Amino acid sequence: CASRRRTGTNYGYTF.